This entry concerns a single T cell receptor (beta chain). The germline V gene has CDR1 SEHNR and CDR2 FQNEAQ (reference sequence). V was pared by 1 base and J by 3 bases, with 7 bases of the junction left unmatched. The CDR3 is 16 residues long. The data originate from a study of shared clonotypes between healthy human individuals. Naive CD8 cells comprised CD45RO-negative, CCR7-positively selected cells, excluding terminally differentiated effector memory CD45RA+ cells. Assay used: immunoSEQ multiplex PCR; TCRdb lists only in-frame clones, some missing. The sample shows about 2 million clones, about 95% of them seen only once.

The clonotype originates from a man younger than 30 in good health. The rearrangement uses TRBV7-9 and TRBJ2-7, with 9 bases aligning to TRBD1. The sequenced material came from naive CD8+ T cells sorted from blood. DNA for the CDR3: TGTGCCAGCAGCTTAGGTCCGGACAGGGGACTCTACGAGCAGTACTTC. This gives the protein CASSLGPDRGLYEQYF.